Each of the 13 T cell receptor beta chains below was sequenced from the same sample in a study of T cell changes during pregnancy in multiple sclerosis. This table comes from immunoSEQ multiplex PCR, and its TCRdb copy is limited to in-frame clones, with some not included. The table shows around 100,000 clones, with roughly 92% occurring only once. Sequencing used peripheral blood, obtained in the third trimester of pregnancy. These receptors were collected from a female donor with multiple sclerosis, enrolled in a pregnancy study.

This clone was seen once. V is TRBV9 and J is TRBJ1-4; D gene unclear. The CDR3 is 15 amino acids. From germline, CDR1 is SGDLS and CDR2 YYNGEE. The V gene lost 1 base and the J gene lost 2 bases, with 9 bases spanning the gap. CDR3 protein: CASSVNPGTNEKLFF. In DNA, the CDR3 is TGTGCCAGCAGCGTAAACCCCGGGACTAATGAAAAACTGTTTTTT.

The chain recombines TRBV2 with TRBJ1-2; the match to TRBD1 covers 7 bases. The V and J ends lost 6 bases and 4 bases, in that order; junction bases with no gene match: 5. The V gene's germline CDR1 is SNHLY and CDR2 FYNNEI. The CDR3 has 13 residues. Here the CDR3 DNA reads TGTGCCAGCAGGCCGACAGGGCTCTATGGCTACACCTTC. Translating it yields CASRPTGLYGYTF.

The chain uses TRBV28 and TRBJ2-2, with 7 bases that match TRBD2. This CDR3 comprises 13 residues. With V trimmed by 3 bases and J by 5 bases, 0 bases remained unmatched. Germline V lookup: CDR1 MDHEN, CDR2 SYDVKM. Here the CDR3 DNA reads TGTGCCAGCAGTTTGGGGGGGACCGGGGAGCTGTTTTTT. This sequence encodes CASSLGGTGELFF.

CDR3 DNA sequence: TGTGCCAGCAGCTTAGTAGCTAGCGGGATGCACGAGCAGTACTTC. This translates into CASSLVASGMHEQYF. The J gene is TRBJ2-7, the V gene TRBV11-2; 9 positions agree with TRBD2. CDR3 size: 15 residues. Germline trimming cut 1 base from V and 5 bases from J; bases unmatched to any gene: 6. The germline CDR1 and CDR2 sequences are SGHAT and FQNNGV.

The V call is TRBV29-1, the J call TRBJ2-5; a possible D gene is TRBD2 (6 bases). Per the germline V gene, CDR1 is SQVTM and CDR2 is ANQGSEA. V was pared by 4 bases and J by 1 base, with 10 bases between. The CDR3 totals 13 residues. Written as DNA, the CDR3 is TGCAGCGTTGGTAACGGGGGCCAAGAGACCCAGTACTTC. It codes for CSVGNGGQETQYF.

CDR3 bases: TGCGCCAGCAGCCCCGGGGGGGGGAGTAGATCCAATCAGCCCCAGCATTTT. Its protein product is CASSPGGGSRSNQPQHF. The genes are TRBV23-1 and TRBJ1-5; weak D call: TRBD1 (5 bases). TRBV23-1 is classed as an ORF, of uncertain function. V was trimmed by 6 bases and J by 3 bases, leaving 21 bases between them. The CDR3 is made up of 17 amino acids.

The CDR3 region has the DNA TGTGCCAGCAGTGGGGGACAGCTAACCGCAACTAATGAAAAACTGTTTTTT. Translation gives CASSGGQLTATNEKLFF. The chain carries TRBV6-1 and TRBJ1-4; 7 bases match TRBD1. Germline values: CDR1 MNHNS, CDR2 SASEGT. V was clipped by 4 bases and J by 0 bases; unmatched bases: 8. The CDR3 sequence is 17 residues long.

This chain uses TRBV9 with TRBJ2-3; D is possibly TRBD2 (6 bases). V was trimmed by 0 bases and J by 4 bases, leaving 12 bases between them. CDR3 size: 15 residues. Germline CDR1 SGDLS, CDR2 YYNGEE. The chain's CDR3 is CASSVEGGEADTQYF. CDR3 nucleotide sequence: TGTGCCAGCAGCGTAGAAGGCGGGGAGGCAGATACGCAGTATTTT. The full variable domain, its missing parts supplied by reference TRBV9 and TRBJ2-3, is DSGVTQTPKHLITATGQRVTLRCSPRSGDLSVYWYQQSLDQGLQFLIQYYNGEERAKGNILERFSAQQFPDLHSELNLSSLELGDSALYFCASSVEGGEADTQYFGPGTRLTVL.

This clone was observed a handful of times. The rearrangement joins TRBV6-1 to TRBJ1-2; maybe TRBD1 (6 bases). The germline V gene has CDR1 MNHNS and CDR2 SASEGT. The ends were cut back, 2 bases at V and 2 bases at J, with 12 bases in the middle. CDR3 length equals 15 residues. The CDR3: CASSETDSWNYGYTF. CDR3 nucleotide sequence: TGTGCCAGCAGTGAAACGGACAGCTGGAACTATGGCTACACCTTC.

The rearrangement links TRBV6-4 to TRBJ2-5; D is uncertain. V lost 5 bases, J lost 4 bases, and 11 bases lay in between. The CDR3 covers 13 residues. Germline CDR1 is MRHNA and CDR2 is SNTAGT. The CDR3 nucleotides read TGTGCCAGCAGTTCCCTGAGAGGAGAGACCCAGTACTTC. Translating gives CASSSLRGETQYF.

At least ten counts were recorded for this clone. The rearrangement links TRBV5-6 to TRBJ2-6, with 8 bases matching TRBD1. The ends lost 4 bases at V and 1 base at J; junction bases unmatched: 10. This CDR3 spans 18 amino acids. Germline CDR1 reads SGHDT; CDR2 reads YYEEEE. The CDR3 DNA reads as TGTGCCAGCAGCGAAGAGCCTCGGACAGGGTCTGGGGCCAACGTCCTGACTTTC. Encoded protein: CASSEEPRTGSGANVLTF.

CDR3 sequence: CASSLPQGATNEKLFF. CDR3 nucleotide sequence: TGTGCCAGCAGTTTACCACAGGGGGCAACTAATGAAAAACTGTTTTTT. The V call is TRBV28, the J call TRBJ1-4, with TRBD1 matching 8 bases. The CDR3 runs 16 residues. V lost 2 bases to trimming and J lost 0 bases; unmatched junction nucleotides: 2. Germline assignment: CDR1 MDHEN and CDR2 SYDVKM.

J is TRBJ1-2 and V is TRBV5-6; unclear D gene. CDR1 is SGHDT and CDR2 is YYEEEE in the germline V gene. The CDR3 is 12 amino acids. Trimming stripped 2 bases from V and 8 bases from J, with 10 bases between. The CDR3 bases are TGTGCCAGCAGCTTAGGACTTTTGGGCTACACCTTC. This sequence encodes CASSLGLLGYTF.